This entry lists 12 T cell receptor beta chains sequenced from one sample in a study of blood T cells in healthy people across ages. Primers used in a second PCR of roughly 6 to 11 cycles were a sample-barcoded 5' primer and a J-beta primer mix. MiXCR, applied by TCRdb to the 5' RACE reads, yields one record per CDR3 protein. Among about 1.4 million distinct CDR3 sequences listed, 59% were seen once. The sequenced material came from blood. The source is a man aged 18-30 years in good health.

The rearrangement uses TRBV5-1 and TRBJ2-5; maybe TRBD2 (6 bases). With 4 bases removed from V and 5 bases from J, the gap between germline ends came to 15 bases. CDR1 SGHRS and CDR2 YFSETQ come from the germline V gene. This CDR3 contains 14 residues. CDR3: CASSPRSAGETQYF. The CDR3 DNA reads TGCGCCAGCAGCCCCAGGTCTGCGGGGGAGACCCAGTACTTC.

The V call is TRBV5-5, the J call TRBJ2-1; perhaps TRBD1 as D (5 bases). Germline CDR1 and CDR2: SGHKS and YYEKEE (reference sequence). V lost 4 bases to trimming and J lost 1 base, with 12 bases between them. The CDR3 is made up of 15 amino acids. CDR3 bases: TGTGCCAGCAGCGTAGACAGTTATTCCTACAATGAGCAGTTCTTC. It translates to CASSVDSYSYNEQFF.

The chain combines TRBV6-5 with TRBJ2-1; maybe TRBD2 (7 bases). The J call is doubtful: the DNA matches TRBJ2-7 better. The CDR3 sequence is 15 residues long. Germline assignment: CDR1 MNHEY and CDR2 SVGAGI. CDR3 sequence: CASSPAAGAYNEQYF. In DNA form, the CDR3 reads TGTGCCAGCAGCCCCGCTGCGGGGGCCTACAATGAGCAGTACTTC.

V and J are TRBV20-1 and TRBJ1-1, with unresolved D. The CDR3 contains 14 residues. Per germline, CDR1 DFQATT and CDR2 SNEGSKA (reference sequence). V lost 2 bases to trimming and J lost 2 bases, with 12 bases between them. This CDR3 reads CSARPGQFNTEAFF. The CDR3 DNA follows: TGCAGTGCTAGACCAGGCCAATTTAACACTGAAGCTTTCTTT.

The CDR3 here is CASSLSALATYEQYF. The CDR3 DNA reads TGTGCCAGCAGTTTATCCGCGTTAGCAACCTACGAGCAGTACTTC. The V and J genes are TRBV6-5 and TRBJ2-5; no definite D call. TRBJ2-7 matches the DNA end more closely, so the J call is doubtful. In germline, CDR1 is MNHEY, CDR2 SVGAGI. The CDR3 covers 15 residues.

There are a few counts of this clonotype. The chain carries TRBV3-1 and TRBJ2-2, with D uncertain. The V end lost 10 bases, the J end lost 1 base, and 10 bases lay between the germline ends. CDR3 length: 13 residues. CDR1 is LGHDT, CDR2 YNNKEL, per germline (reference sequence). CDR3 sequence: CATALRNTGELFF. DNA of the CDR3: TGTGCCACCGCACTACGGAACACCGGGGAGCTGTTTTTT.

This clonotype was seen a few times. The CDR3 nucleotides read TGTGCCAGCAACAGGGGGAGCTTAAGAAACGAGCAGTACTTC. Translating it yields CASNRGSLRNEQYF. The V and J genes are TRBV10-3 and TRBJ2-7; 8 nucleotides match TRBD1. The V gene end was trimmed by 10 bases and the J gene end by 5 bases; junction bases not matched to a gene: 13. The CDR3 totals 14 residues. Per germline, CDR1 ENHRY and CDR2 SYGVKD.

This clonotype was seen more than once but under ten times. A much larger clone differs from this one at a single base, so this may be a read error. The CDR3 nucleotides read TGTGCCAGCAGCGTACAAGCGGGACAAGAGACCCAGTACTTC. Encoded protein: CASSVQAGQETQYF. V and J are TRBV7-7 and TRBJ2-5; the match to TRBD2 covers 7 bases. CDR1 SSHAT and CDR2 FNYEAQ come from the germline V gene (reference sequence). The V and J ends lost 5 bases and 2 bases, in that order; junction bases with no gene match: 5. The CDR3 is 14 residues long.

This clonotype has more than one count but fewer than ten. The chain has TRBV6-6 and TRBJ2-7; no clear D. Trimming stripped 4 bases from V and 4 bases from J, with 11 bases between. The CDR3 runs 13 residues. The germline V gene encodes CDR1 MNHNY and CDR2 SVGAGI (reference sequence). The CDR3 loop reads CASSWQGRYEQYF. In DNA, the CDR3 is TGTGCCAGCAGTTGGCAAGGGCGGTACGAGCAGTACTTC.

This chain joins TRBV12-3 or TRBV12-4 and TRBJ1-2; D not resolved. V was shortened by 1 base and J by 5 bases, with 17 bases between the two germline ends. The CDR3 has 16 amino acids. Written as DNA, the CDR3 is TGTGCCAGCAGTTTAGTTGAAGATGGCCGTCATTATGGCTACACCTTC. It yields the protein CASSLVEDGRHYGYTF.

The V and J genes are TRBV4-2 and TRBJ1-2; D is undetermined. V was clipped by 0 bases and J by 7 bases, with 12 bases between them. Germline loops: CDR1 LGHNA, CDR2 YNFKEQ. There are 14 residues in the CDR3. The CDR3 region has the DNA TGTGCCAGCAGCCAAGAAGGTCAGGCGAGTGGCTACACCTTC. Its translation is CASSQEGQASGYTF.

The chain links TRBV4-3 to TRBJ2-3, with 11 nucleotides matching TRBD2. The CDR3 is 21 amino acids. The V gene's germline CDR1 is LGHNA and CDR2 YSLEER. V dropped 0 bases and J dropped 0; count of bases not matched to a gene: 14. The chain's CDR3 is CASSQDGWASGGSSSTDTQYF. In DNA form, the CDR3 reads TGCGCCAGCAGCCAAGATGGATGGGCTAGCGGGGGGTCCTCGAGCACAGATACGCAGTATTTT.